These 32 T cell receptor beta chains originate from one sample sequenced in a study of CD8+ T cells in alopecia areata (dated by TCRdb to the late 2010s). The time point label of this sample denotes: less than 25 weeks on oral tofacitinib. The sample's treatment or condition label is to be understood as: oral pan-JAK inhibitor, 5-10 mg twice daily. The library was made by the immunoSEQ multiplex PCR assay. RNA was extracted from all samples and reverse transcribed into cDNA, which served as template for TCR sequencing. TCRdb carries this immuneACCESS record with in-frame sequences only. Its versions omit some clonotypes, under half of them owing to an unresolved V gene in the studies checked, with the rest unexplained. The sample table shows about 200,000 clones, and 55% to 75% are seen once. The ten largest clones take up 5% to 6% of the sample. Sequences were derived from CD4+ T cells sorted from blood, sampled at week 24, from a patient treated with tofacitinib. The source of these receptors is a human donor with alopecia areata.

The chain links TRBV7-3 to TRBJ2-5; TRBD1 matches 7 bases. V shed 5 bases, J shed 6 bases, and the junction held 9 bases outside the gene matches. This CDR3 has 14 amino acids. In germline, CDR1 is SGHTA, CDR2 FQGTGA. The CDR3 nucleotides are TGTGCCAGCAGCCCATCGACAGGGTCCAAGACCCAGTACTTC. Protein sequence: CASSPSTGSKTQYF.

This clone was seen a single time. Other nucleotide sequences from this sample produce the same CDR3. The chain links TRBV5-1 to TRBJ1-5; the D gene is possibly TRBD1 (6 bases). V was pared by 0 bases and J by 7 bases, with 11 bases between. CDR3 length equals 14 residues. CDR1 and CDR2 from the germline V gene are SGHRS and YFSETQ. The CDR3 region is CASSLVGGGQPQHF. The CDR3 DNA reads as TGCGCCAGCAGCTTGGTCGGGGGCGGGCAGCCCCAGCATTTT.

This sequence joins TRBV30 and TRBJ1-5, with D tentatively TRBD1 (5 bases). This CDR3 is 18 amino acids long. Per the germline V gene, CDR1 is GTSNPN and CDR2 is SVGIG (reference sequence). Trimming pared 0 bases from V and 2 bases from J, leaving 20 bases between. CDR3 protein: CAWSVREWGGIRNQPQHF. The CDR3 DNA reads as TGTGCCTGGAGTGTAAGGGAGTGGGGGGGGATACGCAATCAGCCCCAGCATTTT.

This clone turned up a few times. The rearrangement joins TRBV6-6 to TRBJ1-2; 7 bases line up with TRBD1. The germline gives CDR1 MNHNY, CDR2 SVGAGI (reference sequence). This CDR3 contains 14 residues. V dropped 5 bases and J dropped 8; count of bases not matched to a gene: 11. CDR3 nucleotides: TGTGCCAGCAGTCACAGGGGCGGGGACGGCGGCTACACCTTC. Amino acids: CASSHRGGDGGYTF.

The rearrangement links TRBV5-1 to TRBJ2-5; 9 positions agree with TRBD1. This CDR3 comprises 13 residues. Trimming removed 5 bases from V and 3 bases from J; junction bases left unmatched: 2. Germline values: CDR1 SGHRS, CDR2 YFSETQ. The CDR3 DNA follows: TGCGCCAGCAGGACAGGGGGAGAAGAGACCCAGTACTTC. Translated, it gives CASRTGGEETQYF.

V is TRBV2 and J is TRBJ1-5; 12 nucleotides match TRBD1. Germline V gene data show CDR1 as SNHLY and CDR2 as FYNNEI. With V trimmed by 9 bases and J by 0 bases, 3 bases remained unmatched. CDR3 size: 15 residues. The CDR3 DNA follows: TGTGCCAGTCGGGACAGGGGGCTTAGCAATCAGCCCCAGCATTTT. Residues: CASRDRGLSNQPQHF.

J is TRBJ2-3 and V is TRBV25-1, with a possible D match to TRBD2 (7 bases). Germline V gene data show CDR1 as MGHDK and CDR2 as SYGVNS. Trimming stripped 3 bases from V and 2 bases from J, with 15 bases between. The CDR3 covers 16 residues. The CDR3 coding sequence is TGTGCCAGCAGTGACTGGGGGGCGGGAGACACAGATACGCAGTATTTT. Amino acids: CASSDWGAGDTDTQYF. Full variable domain (outside the CDR3, taken from reference TRBV25-1 and TRBJ2-3): EADIYQTPRYLVIGTGKKITLECSQTMGHDKMYWYQQDPGMELHLIHYSYGVNSTEKGDLSSESTVSRIRTEHFPLTLESARPSHTSQYLCASSDWGAGDTDTQYFGPGTRLTVL.

The CDR3 bases are TGTGCCAGCTCACCATCAAGCGGACAGGGGAACACTGAAGCTTTCTTT. It specifies CASSPSSGQGNTEAFF. The rearrangement joins TRBV18 to TRBJ1-1; the match to TRBD1 covers 8 bases. V lost 2 bases to trimming and J lost 1 base; unmatched junction nucleotides: 6. CDR1 and CDR2 (germline): KGHSH, LQKENI. The CDR3 sequence is 16 residues long.

The chain links TRBV4-2 to TRBJ2-3, with 8 positions matching TRBD1. The germline CDR1 and CDR2 sequences are LGHNA and YNFKEQ. The CDR3 contains 17 residues. Trimming took 3 bases from V and 3 from J; bases not matched to a gene: 11. The DNA for the CDR3 is TGTGCCAGCAGCCATCCCAAAGCAGGGGGCTTGACAGATACGCAGTATTTT. It yields the protein CASSHPKAGGLTDTQYF.

V gene TRBV15 combines with J gene TRBJ2-5; no clear D gene. The CDR3 spans 12 residues. V was pared by 8 bases and J by 7 bases, with 14 bases between. The germline CDR1 and CDR2 sequences are LNHNV and YYDKDF (reference sequence). DNA for the CDR3: TGTGCCACCCAGCAGCGCGTGGGGACCCAGTACTTC. As protein: CATQQRVGTQYF.

This clone was detected a few times. The chain carries TRBV4-3 and TRBJ2-3, with 10 bases identical to TRBD1. The CDR3 extends over 17 amino acids. The germline V gene has CDR1 LGHNA and CDR2 YSLEER. Unmatched junction bases numbered 8, after V lost 4 bases and J lost 1 base. CDR3 protein: CASSRRAGQGGTDTQYF. The DNA for the CDR3 is TGCGCCAGCAGCCGTAGGGCCGGACAGGGGGGCACAGATACGCAGTATTTT.

This chain links TRBV4-3 with TRBJ2-6; the match to TRBD1 covers 7 bases. Per the germline V gene, CDR1 is LGHNA and CDR2 is YSLEER. CDR3 length: 19 residues. The V gene end was trimmed by 2 bases and the J gene end by 0 bases; junction bases not matched to a gene: 10. CDR3 DNA sequence: TGCGCCAGCAGCCAAAAGTCCGGGACAGCCGGCTCTGGGGCCAACGTCCTGACTTTC. Its protein product is CASSQKSGTAGSGANVLTF.

This clone showed up just a few times. The rearrangement joins TRBV7-9 to TRBJ1-2; no definite D call. The V and J ends lost 5 bases and 3 bases respectively, with 13 bases between them. The CDR3 extends over 14 amino acids. Germline V lookup: CDR1 SEHNR, CDR2 FQNEAQ (reference sequence). CDR3 sequence reads: CASSPREGHYGYTF. The DNA of the CDR3 is TGTGCCAGCAGCCCCCGGGAGGGCCACTATGGCTACACCTTC.

The chain couples TRBV2 to TRBJ2-7; TRBD1 agrees at 10 bases. Germline V lookup: CDR1 SNHLY, CDR2 FYNNEI. Trimming at V came to 8 bases and at J to 1 base, leaving 11 bases not matched to a gene. This CDR3 has 16 residues. The CDR3 region is CASSAAGTGDSYEQYF. CDR3 nucleotide sequence: TGTGCCAGCTCGGCGGCCGGGACAGGGGATTCCTACGAGCAGTACTTC.

The rearrangement links TRBV27 to TRBJ2-5, with TRBD2 as a possible D gene (6 bases). V gave up 2 bases and J gave up 2 bases, with 12 bases separating them. This CDR3 comprises 15 residues. Per the germline V gene, CDR1 is MNHEY and CDR2 is SMNVEV (reference sequence). CDR3 region: CASSLGASAQETQYF. The DNA for the CDR3 is TGTGCCAGCAGTTTAGGGGCTAGCGCTCAAGAGACCCAGTACTTC.

About this clone itself: At one end the junction does not follow the germline gene, possibly because of a read error. V usage is TRBV2 and J usage is TRBJ2-6; D possibly corresponds to TRBD1 (5 bases). Germline V gives CDR1 SNHLY, CDR2 FYNNEI. The CDR3 has 15 amino acids. The DNA for the CDR3 is TGTGCCAGCAGTGTCGCGCTCTCTGGGGCCAACGTCCTGTCTTTC. Its protein product is CASSVALSGANVLSF.

This clone was seen a few times. The V gene is TRBV19, the J gene TRBJ1-3, with TRBD1 matching 7 bases. V lost 3 bases to trimming and J lost 0 bases; unmatched junction nucleotides: 5. This CDR3 region has 16 residues. Germline V gives CDR1 LNHDA, CDR2 SQIVND (reference sequence). The CDR3 here is CASSMLGDSSGNTIYF. The CDR3 nucleotides are TGTGCCAGTAGTATGCTGGGGGACAGCTCTGGAAACACCATATATTTT. Drawing the rest from reference TRBV19 and TRBJ1-3, the complete variable domain is DGGITQSPKYLFRKEGQNVTLSCEQNLNHDAMYWYRQDPGQGLRLIYYSQIVNDFQKGDIAEGYSVSREKKESFPLTVTSAQKNPTAFYLCASSMLGDSSGNTIYFGEGSWLTVV.

This sequence joins TRBV5-1 and TRBJ2-7, with D possibly called TRBD1 or TRBD2 (6 bases each). V lost 4 bases to trimming and J lost 6 bases, with 17 bases between them. Germline assignment: CDR1 SGHRS and CDR2 YFSETQ. The CDR3 covers 14 residues. The CDR3 region is CASSPGEGGGEQYF. The CDR3 DNA follows: TGCGCCAGCAGCCCGGGCGAGGGGGGAGGCGAGCAGTACTTC.

J is TRBJ1-1 and V is TRBV28, with D maybe TRBD1 (6 bases). Trimming left V 8 bases short and J 7 bases short, with 17 bases between. The CDR3 contains 13 residues. Germline CDR1 and CDR2: MDHEN and SYDVKM. The CDR3 coding sequence is TGTGCCAGCCAATCCCGGGGGCAGAGTGAAGCTTTCTTT. Encoded protein: CASQSRGQSEAFF.

V and J are TRBV4-2 and TRBJ2-5; D not resolved. This CDR3 is built from 15 residues. Germline V gene lookup returns CDR1 LGHNA and CDR2 YNFKEQ. V was shortened by 0 bases and J by 0 bases, with 8 bases between the two germline ends. The CDR3 coding sequence is TGTGCCAGCAGCCAAGATTTAACCCACCAAGAGACCCAGTACTTC. It codes for CASSQDLTHQETQYF.

The rearrangement links TRBV9 to TRBJ2-1; 15 bases agree with TRBD2. With 3 bases clipped from V and 10 bases from J, the junction kept 8 bases outside the gene matches. The CDR3 spans 16 residues. Germline loops: CDR1 SGDLS, CDR2 YYNGEE. The CDR3: CASSGGLAGGPSEQFF. CDR3 coding DNA: TGTGCCAGCAGCGGAGGACTAGCGGGGGGGCCTTCCGAGCAGTTCTTC.

This sequence joins TRBV5-1 and TRBJ2-1; unclear D gene. Germline CDR1 SGHRS, CDR2 YFSETQ. The CDR3 spans 16 residues. V lost 5 bases to trimming and J lost 4 bases, with 19 bases between them. For the CDR3, the DNA is TGCGCCAGCAGTTCGTTCCGGAACGACAATTACAATGAGCAGTTCTTC. This sequence encodes CASSSFRNDNYNEQFF. Complete variable domain (other parts from reference TRBV5-1 and TRBJ2-1): KAGVTQTPRYLIKTRGQQVTLSCSPISGHRSVSWYQQTPGQGLQFLFEYFSETQRNKGNFPGRFSGRQFSNSRSEMNVSTLELGDSALYLCASSSFRNDNYNEQFFGPGTRLTVL.

V gene TRBV29-1 combines with J gene TRBJ1-2; D perhaps matches TRBD1 (6 bases). This CDR3 has 14 residues. CDR1 and CDR2 from the germline V gene are SQVTM and ANQGSEA. The V and J ends lost 3 bases and 4 bases respectively, with 15 bases between them. CDR3 sequence (DNA): TGCAGCGTTGAGGTCGACAGGCTTTCCTATGGCTACACCTTC. Encoded protein: CSVEVDRLSYGYTF.

The chain recombines TRBV4-3 with TRBJ1-1; no reliable D call. With 0 bases removed from V and 7 bases from J, the gap between germline ends came to 9 bases. The CDR3 length is 13 residues. Germline CDR1 reads LGHNA; CDR2 reads YSLEER. The CDR3 sequence is CASSQDLKFEAFF. CDR3 coding DNA: TGCGCCAGCAGCCAAGATCTGAAATTTGAAGCTTTCTTT.

This chain uses TRBV4-1 with TRBJ2-5; 12 bases map to TRBD2. The trim removed 2 bases at V and 1 base at J, leaving 2 bases unmatched. Germline loops: CDR1 MGHRA, CDR2 YSYEKL. CDR3 length: 16 residues. The DNA of the CDR3 is TGCGCCAGCAGCCAATGGACTAGCGGGACCCAAGAGACCCAGTACTTC. It is translated as CASSQWTSGTQETQYF.

This clone appeared a few times. The gene calls are TRBV7-2 and TRBJ2-1; 7 bases are a match to TRBD1. The CDR3 contains 14 residues. The germline V gene has CDR1 SGHTA and CDR2 FQGNSA. The V segment lost 5 bases and the J segment 2 bases; nucleotides outside the gene matches: 3. In nucleotides, the CDR3 is TGTGCCAGCAGCCCAGACAGGGCCTACAATGAGCAGTTCTTC. It encodes CASSPDRAYNEQFF.

The chain carries TRBV9 and TRBJ2-2; no firm D call. Trimming took off 0 bases at V and 1 base at J, with 4 bases between the two ends. This CDR3 spans 14 amino acids. Germline loops: CDR1 SGDLS, CDR2 YYNGEE. CDR3 sequence: CASSVDGNTGELFF. The CDR3 DNA reads as TGTGCCAGCAGCGTAGATGGGAACACCGGGGAGCTGTTTTTT.

This clone was detected once. The chain combines TRBV13 with TRBJ1-2; TRBD1 matches at 9 bases. The CDR3 covers 16 residues. CDR1 is PRHDT and CDR2 is FYEKMQ in the germline V gene (reference sequence). Trimming took 4 bases from V and 6 from J; bases not matched to a gene: 12. In DNA form, the CDR3 reads TGTGCCAGCAGCTCCCGGGACAGGGAGGGGTTGGATGGCTACACCTTC. This encodes CASSSRDREGLDGYTF.

The chain couples TRBV7-2 to TRBJ2-1; D remains ambiguous. Germline CDR1 SGHTA, CDR2 FQGNSA. CDR3 size: 12 residues. V lost 5 bases and J lost 12, with 14 bases in between. This CDR3 is CASSTLTFPQFF. The CDR3 coding sequence is TGTGCCAGCAGCACCCTTACTTTTCCGCAGTTCTTC.

CDR3 in amino acids: CASSQAPGQNYGYTF. In DNA form, the CDR3 reads TGTGCCAGCAGCCAAGCTCCGGGGCAGAACTATGGCTACACCTTC. The chain is built from TRBV5-4 and TRBJ1-2; maybe TRBD1 (5 bases). Trimming left V 4 bases short and J 2 bases short, with 15 bases between. This CDR3 comprises 15 residues. Germline V gene sequence: CDR1 SGHNT, CDR2 YYREEE (reference sequence).

This clone was seen only a few times. This chain links TRBV4-3 with TRBJ2-7; 9 positions match TRBD1. Germline assignment: CDR1 LGHNA and CDR2 YSLEER. This CDR3 has 17 residues. The V and J ends lost 2 bases and 6 bases, in that order; junction bases with no gene match: 14. CDR3 sequence: CASSQLQWTGAWGEQYF. CDR3 DNA: TGCGCCAGCAGCCAACTGCAATGGACAGGGGCATGGGGCGAGCAGTACTTC.

The chain employs TRBV28 and TRBJ2-1, with D unclear. CDR1 and CDR2 from the germline V gene are MDHEN and SYDVKM. Trimming pared 5 bases from V and 10 bases from J, leaving 12 bases between. The CDR3 extends over 12 amino acids. CDR3 sequence: CASSPSRIEQFF. CDR3 nucleotides: TGTGCCAGCAGTCCGTCTAGGATCGAGCAGTTCTTC.